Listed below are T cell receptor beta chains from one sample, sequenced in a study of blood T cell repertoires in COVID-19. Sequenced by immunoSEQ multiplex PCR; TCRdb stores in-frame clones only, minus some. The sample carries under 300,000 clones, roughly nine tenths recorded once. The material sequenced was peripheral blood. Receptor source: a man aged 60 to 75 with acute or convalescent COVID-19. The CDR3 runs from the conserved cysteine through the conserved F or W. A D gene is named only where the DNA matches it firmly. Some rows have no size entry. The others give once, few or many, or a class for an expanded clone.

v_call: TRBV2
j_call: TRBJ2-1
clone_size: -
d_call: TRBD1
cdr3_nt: TGTGCCAGCAGGGACAGGGCAAAGCAGTTCTTC
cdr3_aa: CASRDRAKQFF

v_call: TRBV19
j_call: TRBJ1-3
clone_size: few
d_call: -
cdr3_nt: TGTGCCAGTAGACCCGATATGCTGTGGGCGAGAAACACCATATATTTT
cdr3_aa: CASRPDMLWARNTIYF

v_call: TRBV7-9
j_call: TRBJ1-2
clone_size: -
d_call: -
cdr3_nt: TGTGCCAGCAGCTACCCACAGCCTAACTATGGCTACACCTTC
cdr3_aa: CASSYPQPNYGYTF

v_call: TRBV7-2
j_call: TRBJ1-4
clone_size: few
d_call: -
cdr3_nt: TGTGCCAGCAGCTCACAGTTAAACAATGAAAAACTGTTTTTT
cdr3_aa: CASSSQLNNEKLFF

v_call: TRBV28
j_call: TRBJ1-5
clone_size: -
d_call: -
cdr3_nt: TGTGCCAGCAGTCTTCGCCAGGTTAGCAATCAGCCCCAGCATTTT
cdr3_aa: CASSLRQVSNQPQHF

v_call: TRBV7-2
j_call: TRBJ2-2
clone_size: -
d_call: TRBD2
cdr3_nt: TGTGCCAGCAGCTCCGGCCGCCGGGGGGCGAACACCGGGGAGCTGTTTTTT
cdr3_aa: CASSSGRRGANTGELFF

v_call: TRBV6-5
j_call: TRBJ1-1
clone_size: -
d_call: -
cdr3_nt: TGTGCCAGCTCCCCCAGGCCCATGAACACTGAAGCTTTCTTT
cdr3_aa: CASSPRPMNTEAFF

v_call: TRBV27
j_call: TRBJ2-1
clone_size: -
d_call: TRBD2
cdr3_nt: TGTGCCAGCAGTGTAGCGGGAGGGCCCTACAATGAGCAGTTCTTC
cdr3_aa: CASSVAGGPYNEQFF

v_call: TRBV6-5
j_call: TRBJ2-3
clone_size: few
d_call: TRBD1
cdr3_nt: TGTGCCAGCAAACTAGGGGGCAGCACAGATACGCAGTATTTT
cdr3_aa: CASKLGGSTDTQYF

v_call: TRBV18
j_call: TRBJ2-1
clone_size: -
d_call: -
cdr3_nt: TGTGCCAGCTCACCCTCGACACAAGACTACAATGAGCAGTTCTTC
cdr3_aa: CASSPSTQDYNEQFF

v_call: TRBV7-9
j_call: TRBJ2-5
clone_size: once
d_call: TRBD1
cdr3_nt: TGTGCCAGCAGGCGACAGGGAACGGAGACCCAGTACTTC
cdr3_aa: CASRRQGTETQYF

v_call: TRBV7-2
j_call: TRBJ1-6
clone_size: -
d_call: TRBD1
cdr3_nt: TGTGCCAGCAGCTTAGACGGGACAGCGAGCTCCTATAATTCACCCCTCCACTTT
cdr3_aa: CASSLDGTASSYNSPLHF

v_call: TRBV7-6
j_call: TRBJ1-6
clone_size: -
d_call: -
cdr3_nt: TGTGCCAGCAGCCGCCAGGGTGGTTCACCCCTCCACTTT
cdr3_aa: CASSRQGGSPLHF

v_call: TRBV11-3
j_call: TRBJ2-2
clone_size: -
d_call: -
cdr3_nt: TGTGCCAGCAGCCCCCCCCCAAACACCGGGGAGCTGTTTTTT
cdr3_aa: CASSPPPNTGELFF

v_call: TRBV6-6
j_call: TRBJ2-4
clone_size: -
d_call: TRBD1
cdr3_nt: TGTGCCAGCAGTTACTCGGGACAGGGGTACATTCAGTACTTC
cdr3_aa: CASSYSGQGYIQYF

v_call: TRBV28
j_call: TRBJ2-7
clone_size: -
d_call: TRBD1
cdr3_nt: TGTGCCAGCAGATACCCGGGACAGTCGTCCTACGAGCAGTACTTC
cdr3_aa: CASRYPGQSSYEQYF

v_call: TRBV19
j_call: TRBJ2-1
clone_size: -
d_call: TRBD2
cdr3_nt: TGTGCCAGTAGTCCCATGGCGGGAGTGGAGTTCAATGAGCAGTTCTTC
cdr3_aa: CASSPMAGVEFNEQFF

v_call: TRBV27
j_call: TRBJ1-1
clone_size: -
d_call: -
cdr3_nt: TGTGCCAGCAGACTCCAGGTGATGAACACTGAAGCTTTCTTT
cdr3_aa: CASRLQVMNTEAFF

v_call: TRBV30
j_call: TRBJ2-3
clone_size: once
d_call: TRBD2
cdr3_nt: TGTGCCTGGAAGGAACTAGCGTACGCAGATACGCAGTATTTT
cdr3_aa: CAWKELAYADTQYF

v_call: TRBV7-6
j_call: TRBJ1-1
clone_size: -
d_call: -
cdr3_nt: TGTGCCAGCAGCTTATCAGAGAACACTGAAGCTTTCTTT
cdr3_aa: CASSLSENTEAFF

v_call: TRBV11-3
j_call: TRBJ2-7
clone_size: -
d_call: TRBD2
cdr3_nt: TGTGCCAGCAGCTTAAGGCGGGAGAGGTCCTACGAGCAGTACTTC
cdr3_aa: CASSLRRERSYEQYF

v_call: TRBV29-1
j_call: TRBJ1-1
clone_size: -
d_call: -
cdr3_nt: TGCAGCGTTCTTTCCGGTGAAAACACTGAAGCTTTCTTT
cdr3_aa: CSVLSGENTEAFF

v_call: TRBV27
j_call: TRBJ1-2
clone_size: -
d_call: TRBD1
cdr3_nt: TGTGCCAGCAGTCACGGACAGGGAGGGAGTGGCTACACCTTC
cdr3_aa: CASSHGQGGSGYTF

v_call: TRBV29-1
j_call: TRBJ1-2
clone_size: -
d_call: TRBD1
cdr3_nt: TGCAGCGTCGCACCGGGACAGGGCTATGGCTACACCTTC
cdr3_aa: CSVAPGQGYGYTF

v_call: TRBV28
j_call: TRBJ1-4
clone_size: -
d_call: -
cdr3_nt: TGTGCCAGCAAGGGGGGGAGTGGAAATGAAAAACTGTTTTTT
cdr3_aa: CASKGGSGNEKLFF

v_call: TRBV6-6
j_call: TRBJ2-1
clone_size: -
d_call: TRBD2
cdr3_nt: TGTGCCAGCAGTGAGATTAGCGGGATCTACAATGAGCAGTTCTTC
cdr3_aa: CASSEISGIYNEQFF

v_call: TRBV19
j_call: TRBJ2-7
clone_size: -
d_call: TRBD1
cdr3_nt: TGTGCCAGTAGTCCCGGGACAGGGGAAACCGAAAAGCAGTACTTC
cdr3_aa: CASSPGTGETEKQYF